The clone carrying this TCR beta chain was recorded once. The CDR3 contains 14 residues. V was clipped by 2 bases and J by 4 bases, with 10 bases between them. Germline V CDR1 and CDR2: SGDLS, YYNGEE. These data originate in a study of control samples from healthy donors and cancer patients. Assay: immunoSEQ multiplex PCR; the TCRdb copy retains only in-frame clones and omits some. This sample has roughly 88,000 clones, with over 90% found just once. The sequence derives from a young man in good health. Sequences were obtained from blood. This chain links TRBV9 with TRBJ2-1; tentative D call: TRBD2 (5 bases). The CDR3 loop reads CASSVAGQYNEQFF. DNA for the CDR3: TGTGCCAGCAGCGTTGCGGGCCAGTACAATGAGCAGTTCTTC. Full variable domain (remainder filled in from reference TRBV9 and TRBJ2-1): DSGVTQTPKHLITATGQRVTLRCSPRSGDLSVYWYQQSLDQGLQFLIQYYNGEERAKGNILERFSAQQFPDLHSELNLSSLELGDSALYFCASSVAGQYNEQFFGPGTRLTVL.